A selection of T cell receptor beta chains follows, all from one sample in a study of post-analysis software for immune sequencing data. One entry per CDR3 protein, called by TCRdb with MiXCR from the PCR reads. The data show about 540,000 distinct CDR3 sequences, around 34% seen once. What was sequenced was blood. These receptors originate from a girl younger than 18 with multiple sclerosis. Both conserved end residues are part of each CDR3. Fields, in order: J gene, clone size, V gene, D gene, CDR3 DNA, CDR3 protein. The D gene is left open where the match is weak. Not every row has a clone size; where given, it reads once, few, many or a size class.

TRBJ1-1 . TRBV6-5 TRBD1 TGTGCCAGCAGCCCCCCGACAGGGCCTGAAGCTTTCTTT CASSPPTGPEAFF
TRBJ2-1 few TRBV7-2 TRBD2 TGTGCCAGCAGCCTACTACGGGGGGTCTACAATGAGCAGTTCTTC CASSLLRGVYNEQFF
TRBJ2-2 . TRBV9 TRBD1 TGTGCCAGCAGCGTAGAGAGGGGGCGCCACACCGGGGAGCTGTTTTTT CASSVERGRHTGELFF
TRBJ2-7 . TRBV5-1 TRBD1 TGCGCCAGCAGCTTGGCGACAGGGATCTACGAGCAGTACTTC CASSLATGIYEQYF
TRBJ2-1 . TRBV11-2 . TGTGCCAGCAGCTTAGATACAGGTCGCCACAATGAGCAGTTCTTC CASSLDTGRHNEQFF
TRBJ1-6 . TRBV7-2 TRBD1 TGTGCCAGCAGCACTCCCAGACAGGGGTTGACTTCACCCCTCCACTTT CASSTPRQGLTSPLHF
TRBJ1-2 . TRBV6-6 . TGTGCCAGCACCTTGAGAGGGACCGGGAAGGGCTACACCTTC CASTLRGTGKGYTF
TRBJ1-1 . TRBV5-1 . TGCGCCAGCAGCTTGGAGGGGGGGCGAAGCACTGAAGCTTTCTTT CASSLEGGRSTEAFF
TRBJ2-5 many TRBV3-1 . TGTGCCAGCAGCCAAGATCTAGCCGAGGGGACCCAGTACTTC CASSQDLAEGTQYF
TRBJ1-5 . TRBV12-3/TRBV12-4 . TGTGCCAGTGCGACAGACCAAAATCAGCCCCAGCATTTT CASATDQNQPQHF
TRBJ2-5 few TRBV2 . TGTGCCAGCAAATGGACGGGGGGCTATGACGAGACCCAGTACTTC CASKWTGGYDETQYF
TRBJ1-2 few TRBV4-1 . TGCGCCAGCAGCCAACAACAGGGCGTGGAATATGGCTACACCTTC CASSQQQGVEYGYTF
TRBJ2-1 . TRBV7-2 . TGTGCCAGCAACCTCCCAAACCTCGATGAGCAGTTCTTC CASNLPNLDEQFF
TRBJ1-5 few TRBV4-1 . TGCGCCAGCAGCCAACCCGCTTATTATGATCAGCCCCAGCATTTT CASSQPAYYDQPQHF
TRBJ2-3 many TRBV9 TRBD2 TGTGCCAGCAGCCTACTACTAGCGGGGGGCACAGATACGCAGTATTTT CASSLLLAGGTDTQYF
TRBJ2-3 . TRBV11-2 TRBD1 TGTGCCAGCAGCTTGTCAGGGGGAATGCACGCAGATACGCAGTATTTT CASSLSGGMHADTQYF
TRBJ2-3 few TRBV10-3 . TGTGCCATCGACAGTCTCACAGATACGCAGTATTTT CAIDSLTDTQYF
TRBJ2-3 . TRBV10-3 . TGTGCCATCAGCCGCGCGGCAGGGCGGAGCACAGATACGCAGTATTTT CAISRAAGRSTDTQYF
TRBJ2-3 . TRBV18 . TGTGCCAGCTCATCAGTTAGTACAGATACGCAGTATTTT CASSSVSTDTQYF
TRBJ2-1 many TRBV6-1 . TGTGCCAGCAGTGAGGGGACCCTCAATGAGCAGTTCTTC CASSEGTLNEQFF
TRBJ2-1 few TRBV15 TRBD2 TGTGCCACCAGCAGAAACTCCGGGAGGAACAATGAGCAGTTCTTC CATSRNSGRNNEQFF
TRBJ1-2 once TRBV29-1 TRBD1 TGCAGCGCCAGCGGACAGGGGCCTAACTATGACTACACCTTC CSASGQGPNYDYTF
TRBJ1-1 . TRBV20-1 . TGCGCCAACGAATTCCACGGCAATGAAGCTTTCTTT CANEFHGNEAFF
TRBJ2-1 few TRBV12-3/TRBV12-4 . TGTGCCAGCAGCCCCTTAGAGAACAATGAGCAGTTCTTC CASSPLENNEQFF
TRBJ2-1 few TRBV5-1 TRBD2 TGCGCCAGCAGCTTGCCTATTGTAGCGGGGGGCGGAGAGCAGTTCTTC CASSLPIVAGGGEQFF
TRBJ2-3 few TRBV7-2 . TGTGCCAGCAGCTTCTCGAATACAGATACGCAGTATTTT CASSFSNTDTQYF
TRBJ2-1 . TRBV14 . TGTGCCAGCAGCCAAGCGGGCGGTAGTGTGAGGCAGTTCTTC CASSQAGGSVRQFF
TRBJ2-1 . TRBV10-3 TRBD1 TGTGCCATCAGTTCAACTACCAGCCCGGGACAGGGTCAGTTCTTC CAISSTTSPGQGQFF
TRBJ2-7 . TRBV9 . TGCGCCAGCAGCGTAGCCCTCTCCCCCTACGAGCAGTACTTC CASSVALSPYEQYF
TRBJ1-6 few TRBV9 . TGTGCCAGCAGCGCACAGACCTTTTCACCCCTCCACTTT CASSAQTFSPLHF
TRBJ1-4 few TRBV20-1 . TGCAGTGCTAGAGTGCTCGACAGGCTGCTTATAACTAATGAAAAACTGTTTTTT CSARVLDRLLITNEKLFF
TRBJ2-5 few TRBV4-1 . TGCGCCAGCAGCCAAGAGGGCCAGCACGGGCGGGAGACCCAGTACTTC CASSQEGQHGRETQYF
TRBJ2-3 . TRBV20-1 TRBD2 TGCAGGGCTATCCGCGGGGGGGCCGCGGATACGCAGTATTTT CRAIRGGAADTQYF
TRBJ2-1 . TRBV24-1 . TGTGCCACCAGTGAGGAGGGCAATGAGCAGTTCTTC CATSEEGNEQFF
TRBJ2-1 few TRBV3-1 TRBD2 TGTGCCAGCAGCCAAGATCTTGCGGGACTAGCCTTTAATGAGCAGTTCTTC CASSQDLAGLAFNEQFF
TRBJ1-1 . TRBV5-5 . TGTGCCAGCAGCTGGAGGGACCTTGTATGGACTGAAGCTTTCTTT CASSWRDLVWTEAFF
TRBJ2-7 . TRBV6-5 TRBD1 TGTGCCAGCAGCCCCGAGACAGGGGACGAGCAGTACTTC CASSPETGDEQYF
TRBJ1-5 . TRBV29-1 . TGCAGCGTCGCCCGAACTGGGGGGGAGCCCCAGCATTTT CSVARTGGEPQHF
TRBJ1-1 . TRBV29-1 . TGCAGCGTTCGTGGTAGGACGAACACTGAAGCTTTCTTT CSVRGRTNTEAFF
TRBJ1-1 . TRBV7-9 . TGTGCCAGCAGCCCCCGGTCGGCTCCCGACACTGAAGCTTTCTTT CASSPRSAPDTEAFF
TRBJ2-5 few TRBV20-1 . TGCAGTGCTGGCCGGACGGGGGGCCTCCAAGAGACCCAGTACTTC CSAGRTGGLQETQYF
TRBJ2-7 . TRBV5-1 . TGCGCCAGCAGCCCAACCCCACAGGGAAGCTCCTACGAGCAGTACTTC CASSPTPQGSSYEQYF
TRBJ2-7 . TRBV27 . TGTGCCAGCAGTTTATTTCTGGGCTCCTACGAGCAGTACTTC CASSLFLGSYEQYF
TRBJ2-7 . TRBV20-1 . TGCAGTGCTAGTTATGGACAAGTTACGATCTACGAGCAGTACTTC CSASYGQVTIYEQYF
TRBJ1-5 few TRBV12-3/TRBV12-4 . TGTGCCAGCAGTTTATTGAGGAATCAGCCCCAGCATTTT CASSLLRNQPQHF
TRBJ2-3 . TRBV5-1 TRBD1 TGCGCCAGCAGCTTGGGTCGGACAGGGATGGAAGATACGCAGTATTTT CASSLGRTGMEDTQYF
TRBJ2-3 . TRBV7-2 TRBD2 TGTGCCAGCAGCTTAGAGGGACTAGCGGGGGCTCCAGGTACAGATACGCAGTATTTT CASSLEGLAGAPGTDTQYF
TRBJ1-4 . TRBV2 . TGTGCCAGTAGTAAACACATTGCAACTAATGAAAAACTGTTTTTT CASSKHIATNEKLFF
TRBJ2-1 few TRBV15 TRBD2 TGTGCCACCAGCAGACCTCCATGGGGACTAGCGGACAATGAGCAGTTCTTC CATSRPPWGLADNEQFF
TRBJ2-3 once TRBV5-1 TRBD2 TGCGCCAGCTCGGGGGGTTCGCCAGATACGCAGTATTTT CASSGGSPDTQYF
TRBJ2-3 few TRBV10-3 . TGTGCCATCAGTGAACTGGCAACTGCGGGGGATACGCAGTATTTT CAISELATAGDTQYF
TRBJ1-2 . TRBV6-1 . TGTGCCAGCAGTGAAGGGCTAGTTGGGGCGGCGGACTATGGCCACACCTTC CASSEGLVGAADYGHTF
TRBJ1-2 . TRBV29-1 TRBD1 TGCAGCGTTGGGGACAGCCCCTCCAACTATGGCTACACCTTC CSVGDSPSNYGYTF
TRBJ1-5 . TRBV20-1 TRBD1 TGCAGTGCAGGACAGGGGAATGATCAGCCCCAGCATTTT CSAGQGNDQPQHF
TRBJ1-2 . TRBV20-1 TRBD1 TGCAGTGCTAGAAATGTGAGGGGGCGCGGGGGCTACACCTTC CSARNVRGRGGYTF
TRBJ1-2 . TRBV29-1 TRBD1 TGCAGCATTGTAGCCAGGGGGCGCATCACGGGCTACACCTTC CSIVARGRITGYTF
TRBJ2-7 few TRBV6-5 . TGTGCCACCGGAAGGGGGAATTCGGGCGAGCAGTACTTC CATGRGNSGEQYF